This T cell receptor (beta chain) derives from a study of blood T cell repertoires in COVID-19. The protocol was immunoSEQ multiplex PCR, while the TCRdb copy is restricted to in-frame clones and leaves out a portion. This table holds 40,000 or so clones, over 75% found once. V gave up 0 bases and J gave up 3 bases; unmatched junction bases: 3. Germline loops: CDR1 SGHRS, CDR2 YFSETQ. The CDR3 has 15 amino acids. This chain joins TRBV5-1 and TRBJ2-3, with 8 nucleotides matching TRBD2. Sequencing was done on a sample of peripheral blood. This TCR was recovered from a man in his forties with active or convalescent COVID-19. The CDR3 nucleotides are TGCGCCAGCAGCTTGGGAGAGCGGGAGACAGATACGCAGTATTTT. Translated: CASSLGERETDTQYF. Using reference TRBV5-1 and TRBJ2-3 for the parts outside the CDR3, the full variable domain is KAGVTQTPRYLIKTRGQQVTLSCSPISGHRSVSWYQQTPGQGLQFLFEYFSETQRNKGNFPGRFSGRQFSNSRSEMNVSTLELGDSALYLCASSLGERETDTQYFGPGTRLTVL.